A single sample is the source of the 15 T cell receptor beta chains below, sequenced in a study of blood T cells in healthy people across ages. For the second PCR, which ran for about 7 to 11 cycles, a sample-barcoded 5' primer and a J-beta primer mix were used. TCRdb reprocessed the 5' RACE reads with MiXCR, giving one entry per CDR3 protein. In the table there are about a million distinct CDR3 sequences, about 44% of which are singletons. Sequenced material: blood. The receptors originated from a young man in good health.

This chain links TRBV7-9 with TRBJ1-4, with 7 bases fitting TRBD1. Germline loops: CDR1 SEHNR, CDR2 FQNEAQ (reference sequence). The V and J ends lost 5 bases and 7 bases, in that order; junction bases with no gene match: 4. The CDR3 loop spans 13 amino acids. The CDR3 region is CASSPRDSEKLFF. The DNA for the CDR3 is TGTGCCAGCAGCCCACGGGACAGTGAAAAACTGTTTTTT.

The chain recombines TRBV5-1 with TRBJ2-7; the match to TRBD1 covers 9 bases. The V gene end was trimmed by 1 base and the J gene end by 2 bases; junction bases not matched to a gene: 7. The CDR3 extends over 16 amino acids. Germline V CDR1 and CDR2: SGHRS, YFSETQ. CDR3 region: CASSLSGQGVTYEQYF. DNA of the CDR3: TGCGCCAGCAGCTTGTCGGGACAGGGAGTAACCTACGAGCAGTACTTC.

The rearrangement uses TRBV6-5 and TRBJ1-2; D gene ambiguous. CDR1 is MNHEY and CDR2 is SVGAGI in the germline V gene. V lost 5 bases and J 0 bases, leaving 16 bases between the germline ends. The CDR3 consists of 16 residues. The CDR3 nucleotides read TGTGCCAGCAGTACAGCGAGTCAGTTAGCTAACTATGGCTACACCTTC. This codes for CASSTASQLANYGYTF.

The CDR3 nucleotides read TGTGCCAGCAGCGTAGCGGGGCTAATCAATGAGCAGTTCTTC. Protein product: CASSVAGLINEQFF. The J gene is TRBJ2-1, the V gene TRBV9, with D perhaps given as TRBD1 or TRBD2 (5 bases each). CDR3 length equals 14 residues. V was shortened by 0 bases and J by 6 bases, with 10 bases between the two germline ends. Germline CDR1 is SGDLS and CDR2 is YYNGEE. Full variable domain (remainder filled in from reference TRBV9 and TRBJ2-1): DSGVTQTPKHLITATGQRVTLRCSPRSGDLSVYWYQQSLDQGLQFLIQYYNGEERAKGNILERFSAQQFPDLHSELNLSSLELGDSALYFCASSVAGLINEQFFGPGTRLTVL.

As DNA, the CDR3 is TGTGCCATCAGACCGGGGGGCCAAGAGACCCAGTACTTC. This gives the protein CAIRPGGQETQYF. The chain combines TRBV10-3 with TRBJ2-5; 7 bases align to TRBD2. Per the germline V gene, CDR1 is ENHRY and CDR2 is SYGVKD. The CDR3 runs to 13 residues. V shed 6 bases and J 1 base; nucleotides not matched to a gene: 2.

The chain links TRBV7-2 to TRBJ2-4; maybe TRBD2 (5 bases). The CDR3 has 12 residues. Trimming removed 1 base from V and 13 bases from J, with 11 bases in between. From germline, CDR1 is SGHTA and CDR2 FQGNSA. This CDR3 is CASSLDLSGQYF. In DNA, the CDR3 is TGTGCCAGCAGCTTAGATCTGTCGGGGCAGTACTTC. The whole variable domain, filled in from reference TRBV7-2 and TRBJ2-4, reads GAGVSQSPSNKVTEKGKDVELRCDPISGHTALYWYRQSLGQGLEFLIYFQGNSAPDKSGLPSDRFSAERTGGSVSTLTIQRTQQEDSAVYLCASSLDLSGQYFGAGTRLSVL.

The chain combines TRBV2 with TRBJ2-3, with D possibly TRBD1 on 5 matching bases. Trimming took off 6 bases at V and 2 bases at J, with 12 bases between the two ends. The germline CDR1 and CDR2 sequences are SNHLY and FYNNEI. The CDR3 totals 14 residues. CDR3 residues: CASSATTDTDTQYF. The CDR3 DNA sequence: TGTGCCAGCAGCGCAACGACAGACACAGATACGCAGTATTTT.

The rearrangement links TRBV7-2 to TRBJ1-3; D unclear. The CDR3 has 14 residues. With 4 bases removed from V and 3 bases from J, the gap between germline ends came to 10 bases. The V gene's germline CDR1 is SGHTA and CDR2 FQGNSA. For the CDR3, the DNA is TGTGCCAGCAGCTCAGTAAGGGATGGAAACACCATATATTTT. It translates to CASSSVRDGNTIYF.

This clonotype was recorded a few times. The V and J genes are TRBV7-9 and TRBJ2-5, with D tentatively TRBD2 (5 bases). Deletions cut 1 base from V and 11 bases from J, with 14 bases between. CDR1 is SEHNR and CDR2 is FQNEAQ in the germline V gene (reference sequence). The CDR3 runs 13 residues. The CDR3 DNA is TGTGCCAGCAGCTTAGAAGGAGGTTTGCAGCAGTACTTC. It yields the protein CASSLEGGLQQYF.

A single count supports this clonotype. This chain joins TRBV12-3 or TRBV12-4 and TRBJ1-1; no clear D. The V and J ends lost 3 bases and 0 bases respectively, with 11 bases between them. There are 15 residues in the CDR3. CDR3 sequence reads: CASSLSGRLNTEAFF. In nucleotides, the CDR3 is TGTGCCAGCAGTTTGAGTGGGCGCCTGAACACTGAAGCTTTCTTT.

V usage is TRBV6-6 and J usage is TRBJ2-1; no reliable D call. The end of the DNA aligns better with TRBJ2-7, so the J call may be wrong. Germline V gives CDR1 MNHNY, CDR2 SVGAGI (reference sequence). This CDR3 has 17 residues. The CDR3 DNA reads as TGTGCCAGCAGTTACTCGACGGGTCTGAGCTCCTACAATGAGCAGTACTTC. Translating gives CASSYSTGLSSYNEQYF.

This clonotype was recorded a few times. V gene TRBV6-5 combines with J gene TRBJ2-3; 11 bases are a match to TRBD2. V shed 6 bases and J 0 bases; nucleotides not matched to a gene: 2. The CDR3 is 15 amino acids. Germline CDR1 and CDR2: MNHEY and SVGAGI. The CDR3 DNA follows: TGTGCCAGCAGGGGACTAGCGGTTAGCACAGATACGCAGTATTTT. Translation: CASRGLAVSTDTQYF.

The V gene is TRBV3-1, the J gene TRBJ2-5; D unresolved. Trimming took off 0 bases at V and 5 bases at J, with 7 bases between the two ends. Germline V CDR1 and CDR2: LGHDT, YNNKEL (reference sequence). CDR3 length: 13 amino acids. CDR3 in amino acids: CASSQDYRETQYF. CDR3 in DNA: TGTGCCAGCAGCCAAGATTACCGGGAGACCCAGTACTTC.

The V call is TRBV7-9, the J call TRBJ2-5; 8 nucleotides align to TRBD2. Germline V gene lookup returns CDR1 SEHNR and CDR2 FQNEAQ (reference sequence). V gave up 1 base and J gave up 3 bases; unmatched junction bases: 1. The CDR3 loop spans 14 amino acids. In DNA, the CDR3 is TGTGCCAGCAGCTTAGAACTAGCGGAAGAGACCCAGTACTTC. It translates to CASSLELAEETQYF. The full variable domain, with the rest looked up from reference TRBV7-9 and TRBJ2-5, is DTGVSQNPRHKITKRGQNVTFRCDPISEHNRLYWYRQTLGQGPEFLTYFQNEAQLEKSRLLSDRFSAERPKGSFSTLEIQRTEQGDSAMYLCASSLELAEETQYFGPGTRLLVL.

This clonotype turned up a few times. The chain uses TRBV2 and TRBJ1-1, with D possibly being TRBD1 (6 bases). Germline-derived CDR1 and CDR2 are SNHLY and FYNNEI. Trimming shortened V by 7 bases and J by 1 base, and 7 bases separated the two germline ends. This CDR3 is 12 amino acids long. This CDR3 reads CASTQGNTEAFF. The CDR3 DNA sequence: TGTGCCAGCACACAGGGGAACACTGAAGCTTTCTTT.